The sequence of this T cell receptor beta chain was determined in a study of T cell responses to AZD1222 COVID-19 vaccine. Libraries were prepared by immunoSEQ multiplex PCR; TCRdb keeps only in-frame clonotypes and omits some of them. Seen here are some 150,000 clones, roughly 89% observed once, and the top ten hold around 5.4%. Per germline, CDR1 SGDLS and CDR2 YYNGEE. This CDR3 has 13 amino acids. V dropped 3 bases and J dropped 4; count of bases not matched to a gene: 2. This clonotype was obtained from an adult in good health. Sequences were derived from peripheral blood, sampled on day 0 of AZD1222 vaccination. V usage is TRBV9 and J usage is TRBJ1-2; 8 bases are shared with TRBD1. CDR3 region: CASSDGQGYGYTF. Here the CDR3 DNA reads TGTGCCAGCAGCGACGGACAGGGCTATGGCTACACCTTC.